This T cell receptor (beta chain) was sequenced in a study of blood T cell repertoires in COVID-19 (TCRdb year 2020). Some background on the complete study: Samples covering the acute and convalescent phases of COVID-19 were provided by collaborators in the United States, Italy and Spain. The prospective study material was composed of cDNA or gDNA derived from T cells, B-cell-depleted T cells, or PBMCs. Subjects who had been exposed to COVID-19, were actively infected with it, or had recovered from it provided the deeply sampled blood TCRbeta repertoires that made up the dataset. A freely available public database, intended as a resource for researchers studying the immune response to SARS-CoV-2, is where the repertoires were released. The samples were drawn from the first 160 participants of the ongoing ImmuneRACE study and from 1,200 or so subjects provided by 6 global collaborators. The sample metadata nearly always contained a de-identified subject ID, COVID-19 status, age in years and sex. Where HLA class I and class II types were available, the types were taken from metadata supplied by the sample provider, not from assay-based typing.

Broader findings and caveats from the paper: How much clinical and demographic metadata was included differed by source and by participant, and the metadata was provided uncurated.

Enrolling through a virtual design, the prospective study's participants ranged in age from roughly 18 to 89 years and lived across roughly 24 United States geographic areas. In the prospective study, participants were assigned to cohorts based on the clinical history participants reported in a screening survey and a study questionnaire. Recovered participants in ImmuneRACE Cohort 3 were defined as having two consecutive negative NP/OP PCR tests, clearance from a healthcare professional, or resolution of symptoms. Each participant in the prospective study had whole blood, serum and a nasopharyngeal or oropharyngeal swab collected by mobile phlebotomists. Additional blood draws and questionnaires over an approximately 2-month period could optionally be provided by prospective study participants. Prospective study blood samples were shipped either frozen or at room temperature before DNA extraction.

The CDR3 numbers 16 residues from cysteine through phenylalanine. Only the CDR3 DNA is retained, 48 bases long and in frame from the first base. The junction shows trimming of 6 bases on V and 3 bases on J, and the gene matches do not reach 13 bases of it. From the germline V gene, CDR1 is SQVTM and CDR2 is ANQGSEA. TCRbeta CDR3 regions were amplified from genomic DNA by means of the immunoSEQ Assay, a bias-controlled multiplex PCR. In the original analysis: Nucleated cell counts per sample were estimated from amplification of reference gene primers within the assay. To quantify the absolute abundance of each unique TCRbeta CDR3 rearrangement, sequence reads were collapsed and filtered. For each sample, productive Simpson clonality was calculated as the square root of Simpson's diversity index over productive rearrangements. The source is immuneACCESS, and TCRdb retained only in-frame sequences with V and J called. Part of the clones is not carried over; for the studies checked, unresolved V genes explain less than half of this, and the remainder is unexplained. That table gives V, J and clone size, and the DNA gave D and trimming. This sample holds 150,000 to 200,000 clones; about 85% were observed only once. More than 5% of the sample goes to the ten largest clones.

In the case of this clone: Its antigen is not yet known. Within one base of it there is no much larger clone, and no base qualities were kept.

The sequence was collected from a man aged 35-49 years who had recovered from COVID-19. The rearranged segments are TRBV29-1 and TRBJ1-2; 10 nucleotides in the junction match TRBD1. Source material: PBMCs or T cells enriched from blood (not recorded which). The CDR3 region reads CSVPGQGKAGDYGYTF. The DNA sequence follows: TGCAGCGTGCCGGGACAGGGGAAGGCAGGAGACTATGGCTACACCTTC.